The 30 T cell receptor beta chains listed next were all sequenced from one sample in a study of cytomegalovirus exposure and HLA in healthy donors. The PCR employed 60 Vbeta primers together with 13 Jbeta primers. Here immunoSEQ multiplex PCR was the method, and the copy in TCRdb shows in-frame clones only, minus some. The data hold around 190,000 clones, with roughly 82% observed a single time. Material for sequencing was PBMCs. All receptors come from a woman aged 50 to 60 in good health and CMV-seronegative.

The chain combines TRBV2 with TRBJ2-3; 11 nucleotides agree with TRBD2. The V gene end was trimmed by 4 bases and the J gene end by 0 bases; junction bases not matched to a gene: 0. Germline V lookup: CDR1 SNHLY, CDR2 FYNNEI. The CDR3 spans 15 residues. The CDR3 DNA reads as TGTGCCAGCAGTGGACTAGCGGGGAGCACAGATACGCAGTATTTT. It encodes CASSGLAGSTDTQYF.

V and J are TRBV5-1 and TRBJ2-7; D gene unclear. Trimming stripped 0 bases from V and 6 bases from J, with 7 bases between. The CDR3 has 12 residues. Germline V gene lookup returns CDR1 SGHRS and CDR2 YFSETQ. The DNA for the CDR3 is TGCGCCAGCAGCTTGGAGCTAGGCGAGCAGTACTTC. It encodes CASSLELGEQYF.

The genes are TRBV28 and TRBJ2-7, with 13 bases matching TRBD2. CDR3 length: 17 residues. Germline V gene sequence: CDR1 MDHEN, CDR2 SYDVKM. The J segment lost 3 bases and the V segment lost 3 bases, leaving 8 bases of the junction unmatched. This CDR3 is CASSFLTSGGLHYEQYF. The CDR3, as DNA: TGTGCCAGCAGTTTCCTGACTAGCGGGGGGCTCCACTACGAGCAGTACTTC.

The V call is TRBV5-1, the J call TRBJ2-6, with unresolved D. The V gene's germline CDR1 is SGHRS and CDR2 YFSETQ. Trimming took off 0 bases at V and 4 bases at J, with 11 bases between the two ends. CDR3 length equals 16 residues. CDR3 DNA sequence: TGCGCCAGCAGCTTGGTACCGGGTACAGGGGCCAACGTCCTGACTTTC. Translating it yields CASSLVPGTGANVLTF.

For the CDR3, the DNA is TGCGCCAGCAGCTTGAGGGACAGGGGGTTAGATACGCAGTATTTT. Translated: CASSLRDRGLDTQYF. V gene TRBV5-1 combines with J gene TRBJ2-3; 11 bases fit TRBD1. The V gene end was trimmed by 1 base and the J gene end by 5 bases; junction bases not matched to a gene: 3. Germline V gene sequence: CDR1 SGHRS, CDR2 YFSETQ. The CDR3 runs 15 residues.

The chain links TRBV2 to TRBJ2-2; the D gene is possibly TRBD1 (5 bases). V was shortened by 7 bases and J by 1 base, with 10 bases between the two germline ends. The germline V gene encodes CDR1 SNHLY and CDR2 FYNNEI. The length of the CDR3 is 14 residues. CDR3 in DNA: TGTGCCAGCATAGGGCAGGGGAACACCGGGGAGCTGTTTTTT. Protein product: CASIGQGNTGELFF.

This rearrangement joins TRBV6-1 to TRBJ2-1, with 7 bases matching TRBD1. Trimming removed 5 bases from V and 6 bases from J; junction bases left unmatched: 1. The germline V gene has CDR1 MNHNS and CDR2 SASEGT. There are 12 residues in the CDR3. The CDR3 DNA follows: TGTGCCAGCAGTAGGGACAGCAATGAGCAGTTCTTC. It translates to CASSRDSNEQFF.

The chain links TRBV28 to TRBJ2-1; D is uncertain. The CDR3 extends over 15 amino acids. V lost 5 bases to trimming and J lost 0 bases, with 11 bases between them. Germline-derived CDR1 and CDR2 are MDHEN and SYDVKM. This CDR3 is CASSPRKSSYNEQFF. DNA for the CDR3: TGTGCCAGCAGTCCGAGGAAGAGCTCCTACAATGAGCAGTTCTTC.

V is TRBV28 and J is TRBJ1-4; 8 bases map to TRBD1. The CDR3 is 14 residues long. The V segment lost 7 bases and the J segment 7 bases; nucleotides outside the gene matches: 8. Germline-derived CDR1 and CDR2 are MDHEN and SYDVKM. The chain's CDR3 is CASIGTGQAEKLFF. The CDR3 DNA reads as TGTGCCAGCATCGGTACGGGACAGGCTGAAAAACTGTTTTTT. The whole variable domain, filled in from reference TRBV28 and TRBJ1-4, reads DVKVTQSSRYLVKRTGEKVFLECVQDMDHENMFWYRQDPGLGLRLIYFSYDVKMKEKGDIPEGYSVSREKKERFSLILESASTNQTSMYLCASIGTGQAEKLFFGSGTQLSVL.

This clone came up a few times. CDR3: CASSPLGGSLNTEAFF. CDR3 coding DNA: TGTGCCAGCTCACCACTTGGGGGCAGCTTGAACACTGAAGCTTTCTTT. V is TRBV18 and J is TRBJ1-1, with D perhaps matching TRBD1 (6 bases). The CDR3 has 16 residues. CDR1 is KGHSH and CDR2 is LQKENI in the germline V gene. Deletions cut 1 base from V and 0 bases from J, with 12 bases between.

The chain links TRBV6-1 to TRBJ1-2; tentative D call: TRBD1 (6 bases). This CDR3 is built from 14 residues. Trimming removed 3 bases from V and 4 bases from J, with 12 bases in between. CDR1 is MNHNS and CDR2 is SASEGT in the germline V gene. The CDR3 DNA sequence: TGTGCCAGCAGTGAGTTGGGGGCAACCTATGGCTACACCTTC. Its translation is CASSELGATYGYTF.

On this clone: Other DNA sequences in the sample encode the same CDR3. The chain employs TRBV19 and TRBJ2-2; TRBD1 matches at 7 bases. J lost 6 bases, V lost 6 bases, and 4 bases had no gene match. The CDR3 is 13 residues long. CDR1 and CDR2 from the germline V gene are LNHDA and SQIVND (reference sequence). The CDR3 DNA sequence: TGTGCCAGTAGACCACAGGGGTCCGGGGAGCTGTTTTTT. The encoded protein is CASRPQGSGELFF.

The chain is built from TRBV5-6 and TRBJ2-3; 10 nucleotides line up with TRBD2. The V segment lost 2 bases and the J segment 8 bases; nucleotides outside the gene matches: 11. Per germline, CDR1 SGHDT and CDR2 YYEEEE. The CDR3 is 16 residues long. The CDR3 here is CASSFSLAGALGTQYF. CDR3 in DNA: TGTGCCAGCAGCTTTTCGCTAGCGGGAGCGTTAGGTACGCAGTATTTT.

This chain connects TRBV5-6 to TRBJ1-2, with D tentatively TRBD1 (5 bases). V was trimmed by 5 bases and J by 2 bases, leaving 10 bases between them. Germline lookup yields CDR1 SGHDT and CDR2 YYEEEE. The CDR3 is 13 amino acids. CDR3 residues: CASRLQGNYGYTF. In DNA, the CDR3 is TGTGCCAGCAGACTGCAGGGAAACTATGGCTACACCTTC.

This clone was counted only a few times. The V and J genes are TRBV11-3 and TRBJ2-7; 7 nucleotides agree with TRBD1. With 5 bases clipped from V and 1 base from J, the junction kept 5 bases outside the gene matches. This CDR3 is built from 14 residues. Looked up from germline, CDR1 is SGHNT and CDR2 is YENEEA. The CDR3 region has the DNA TGTGCCAGCAGCGTCAACAGGGGATCCTACGAGCAGTACTTC. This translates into CASSVNRGSYEQYF.

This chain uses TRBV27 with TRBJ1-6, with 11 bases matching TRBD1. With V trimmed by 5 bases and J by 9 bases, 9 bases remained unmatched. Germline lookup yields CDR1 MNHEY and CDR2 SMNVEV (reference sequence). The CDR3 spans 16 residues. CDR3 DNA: TGTGCCAGCAGTAAGGACAGGGGGCTAGGAGGTTCACCCCTCCACTTT. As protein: CASSKDRGLGGSPLHF.

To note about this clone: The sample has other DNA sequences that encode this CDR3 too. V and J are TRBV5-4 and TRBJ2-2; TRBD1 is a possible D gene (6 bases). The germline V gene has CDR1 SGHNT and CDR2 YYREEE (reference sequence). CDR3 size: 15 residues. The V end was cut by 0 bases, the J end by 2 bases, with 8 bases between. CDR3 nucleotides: TGTGCCAGCAGCTTGGACAGGGCTAACACCGGGGAGCTGTTTTTT. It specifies CASSLDRANTGELFF. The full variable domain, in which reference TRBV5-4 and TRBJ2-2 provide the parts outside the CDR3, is ETGVTQSPTHLIKTRGQQVTLRCSSQSGHNTVSWYQQALGQGPQFIFQYYREEENGRGNFPPRFSGLQFPNYSSELNVNALELDDSALYLCASSLDRANTGELFFGEGSRLTVL.

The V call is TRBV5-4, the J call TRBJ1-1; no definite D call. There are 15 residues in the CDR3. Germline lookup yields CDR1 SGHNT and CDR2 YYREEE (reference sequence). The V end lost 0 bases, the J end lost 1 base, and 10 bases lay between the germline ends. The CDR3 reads CASSLVLGGNTEAFF. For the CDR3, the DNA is TGTGCCAGCAGCTTGGTGCTGGGAGGGAACACTGAAGCTTTCTTT.

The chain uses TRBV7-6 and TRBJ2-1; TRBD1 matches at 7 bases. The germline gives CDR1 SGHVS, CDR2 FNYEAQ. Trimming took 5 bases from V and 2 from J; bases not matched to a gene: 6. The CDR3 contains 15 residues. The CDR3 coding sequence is TGTGCCAGCAGCGCGTACACAGGGGCCTACAATGAGCAGTTCTTC. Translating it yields CASSAYTGAYNEQFF.

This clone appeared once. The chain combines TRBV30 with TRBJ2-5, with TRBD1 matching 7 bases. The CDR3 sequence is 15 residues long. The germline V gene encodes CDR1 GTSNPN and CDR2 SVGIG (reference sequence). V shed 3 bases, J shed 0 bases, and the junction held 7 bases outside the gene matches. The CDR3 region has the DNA TGTGCCTGGAGCCTCGACAGGGCTTACCAAGAGACCCAGTACTTC. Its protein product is CAWSLDRAYQETQYF. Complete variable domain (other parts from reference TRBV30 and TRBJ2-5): SQTIHQWPATLVQPVGSPLSLECTVEGTSNPNLYWYRQAAGRGLQLLFYSVGIGQISSEVPQNLSASRPQDRQFILSSKKLLLSDSGFYLCAWSLDRAYQETQYFGPGTRLLVL.

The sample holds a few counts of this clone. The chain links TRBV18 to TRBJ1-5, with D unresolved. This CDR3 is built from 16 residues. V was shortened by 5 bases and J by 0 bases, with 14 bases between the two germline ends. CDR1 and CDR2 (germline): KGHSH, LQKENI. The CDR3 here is CASSYATENSNQPQHF. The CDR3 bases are TGTGCCAGCTCATACGCCACAGAGAATAGCAATCAGCCCCAGCATTTT.

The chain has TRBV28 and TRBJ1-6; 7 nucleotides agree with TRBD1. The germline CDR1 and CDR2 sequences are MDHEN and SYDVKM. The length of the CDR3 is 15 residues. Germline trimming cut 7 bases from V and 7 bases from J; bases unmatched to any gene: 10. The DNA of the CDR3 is TGTGCCAGCACCACACCGGACAGGCAAAATTCACCCCTCCACTTT. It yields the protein CASTTPDRQNSPLHF.

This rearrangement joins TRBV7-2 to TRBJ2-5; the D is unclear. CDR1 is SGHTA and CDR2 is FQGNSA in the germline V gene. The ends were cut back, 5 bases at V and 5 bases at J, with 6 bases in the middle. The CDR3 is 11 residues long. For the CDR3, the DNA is TGTGCCAGCAGCCGCGGCGAGACCCAGTACTTC. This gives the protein CASSRGETQYF.

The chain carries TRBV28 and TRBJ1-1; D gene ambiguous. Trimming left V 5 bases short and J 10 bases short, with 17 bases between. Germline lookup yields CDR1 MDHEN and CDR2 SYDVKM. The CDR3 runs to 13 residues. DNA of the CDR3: TGTGCCAGCAGTAGTCCGTCGTGGCCATTAGCTTTCTTT. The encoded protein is CASSSPSWPLAFF.

CDR3 sequence reads: CATSRDSTARNSGNTIYF. The CDR3 DNA reads as TGTGCCACCAGCAGAGATTCAACAGCCCGGAACTCTGGAAACACCATATATTTT. This chain joins TRBV15 and TRBJ1-3; D gene uncertain. This CDR3 is 18 amino acids long. The V end lost 0 bases, the J end lost 0 bases, and 15 bases lay between the germline ends. The germline V gene encodes CDR1 LNHNV and CDR2 YYDKDF (reference sequence).

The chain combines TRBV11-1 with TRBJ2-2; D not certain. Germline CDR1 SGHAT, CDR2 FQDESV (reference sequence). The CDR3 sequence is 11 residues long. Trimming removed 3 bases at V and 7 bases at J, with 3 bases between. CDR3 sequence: CASSLSGELFF. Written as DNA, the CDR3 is TGTGCCAGCAGCTTGAGCGGGGAGCTGTTTTTT.

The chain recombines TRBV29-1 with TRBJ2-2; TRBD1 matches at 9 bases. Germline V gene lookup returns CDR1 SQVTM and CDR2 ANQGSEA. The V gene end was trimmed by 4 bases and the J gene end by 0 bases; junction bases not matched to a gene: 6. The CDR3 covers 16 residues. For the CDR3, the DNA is TGCAGCGTTGTGCAGGGACAGGGATCGAACACCGGGGAGCTGTTTTTT. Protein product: CSVVQGQGSNTGELFF.

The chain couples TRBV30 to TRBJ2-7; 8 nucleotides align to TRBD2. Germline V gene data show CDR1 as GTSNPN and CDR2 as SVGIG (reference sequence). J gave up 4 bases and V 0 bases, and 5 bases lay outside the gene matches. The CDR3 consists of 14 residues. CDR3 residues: CAWSVTSGGYEQYF. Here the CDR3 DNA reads TGTGCCTGGAGTGTAACCAGCGGGGGTTACGAGCAGTACTTC.

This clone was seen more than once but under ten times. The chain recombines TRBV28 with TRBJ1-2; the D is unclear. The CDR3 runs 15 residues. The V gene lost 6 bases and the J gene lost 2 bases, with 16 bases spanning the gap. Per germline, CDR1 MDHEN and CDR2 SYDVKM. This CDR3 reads CASRTSGMLNYGYTF. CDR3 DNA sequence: TGTGCCAGCAGGACGTCGGGTATGTTGAACTATGGCTACACCTTC.

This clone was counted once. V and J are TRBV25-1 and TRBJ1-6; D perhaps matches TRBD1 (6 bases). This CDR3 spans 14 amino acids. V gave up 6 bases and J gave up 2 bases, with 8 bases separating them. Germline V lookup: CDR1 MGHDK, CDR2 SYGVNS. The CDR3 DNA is TGTGCCAGCAGGCCAGGGGCCTATAATTCACCCCTCCACTTT. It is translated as CASRPGAYNSPLHF. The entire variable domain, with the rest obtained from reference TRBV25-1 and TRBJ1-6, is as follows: EADIYQTPRYLVIGTGKKITLECSQTMGHDKMYWYQQDPGMELHLIHYSYGVNSTEKGDLSSESTVSRIRTEHFPLTLESARPSHTSQYLCASRPGAYNSPLHFGNGTRLTVT.